The 22 T cell receptor beta chains reported below all come from one sample, sequenced in a study of CD8 T cells in ankylosing spondylitis. Notes on the study in general: A motif in TCR beta, a set of fewer than ten highly homologous variants, appeared characteristic of ankylosing spondylitis blood.

TCRdb reanalysed the 5' RACE reads using MiXCR and keeps one entry per CDR3 protein. This sample has about 540,000 distinct CDR3 sequences; about an eighth occur once, and the top ten carry approximately 7%. These receptors have no identified antigens. The specimen was blood, either unsorted or a sorted T cell fraction (not recorded which). These receptors all come from a male donor with ankylosing spondylitis.

This clonotype was counted ten times or more. V usage is TRBV20-1 and J usage is TRBJ2-5; no firm D call. There are 12 residues in the CDR3. Germline CDR1 and CDR2: DFQATT and SNEGSKA (reference sequence). V was clipped by 7 bases and J by 1 base, with 10 bases between them. The CDR3 bases are TGCAGTGGAAGCAGAAGCCAAGAGACCCAGTACTTC. It yields the protein CSGSRSQETQYF.

This sequence joins TRBV20-1 and TRBJ2-3; D is possibly TRBD2 (6 bases). This CDR3 is 13 amino acids long. V was cut by 1 base and J by 11 bases, with 16 bases left in between. Germline V CDR1 and CDR2: DFQATT, SNEGSKA (reference sequence). DNA for the CDR3: TGCAGTGCTAGAGTCGCCTGGCCGGGAGAGCAGTATTTT. This sequence encodes CSARVAWPGEQYF.

This clonotype was counted between two and nine times. V usage is TRBV24-1 and J usage is TRBJ2-2; TRBD2 matches at 12 bases. The trim removed 12 bases at V and 5 bases at J, leaving 3 bases unmatched. Germline CDR1 is KGHDR and CDR2 is SFDVKD. The CDR3 contains 13 residues. CDR3 in DNA: TGTGCCGCCGGGACTAGCGGGACCGGGGAGCTGTTTTTT. It encodes CAAGTSGTGELFF.

In nucleotides, the CDR3 is TGCGCCAGCAGCGCCAAGACTAGCAGCACCGGGGAGCTGTTTTTT. It translates to CASSAKTSSTGELFF. The chain couples TRBV5-1 to TRBJ2-2, with 7 bases fitting TRBD2. V was clipped by 4 bases and J by 4 bases; unmatched bases: 7. The germline CDR1 and CDR2 sequences are SGHRS and YFSETQ. This CDR3 has 15 amino acids.

This rearrangement joins TRBV27 to TRBJ2-5; 10 bases are a match to TRBD2. The CDR3 runs 14 residues. V shed 6 bases and J 1 base; nucleotides not matched to a gene: 2. Germline CDR1 and CDR2: MNHEY and SMNVEV (reference sequence). This CDR3 reads CASRLAGLQETQYF. CDR3 sequence (DNA): TGTGCCAGCAGACTAGCGGGGCTCCAAGAGACCCAGTACTTC.

This clonotype appeared a few times. This chain connects TRBV18 to TRBJ1-5; no firm D call. Germline CDR1 is KGHSH and CDR2 is LQKENI. CDR3 length equals 14 residues. Between the trimmed V and J ends, which lost 1 base and 3 bases, there was a span of 7 bases. In nucleotides, the CDR3 is TGTGCCAGCTCACCACAGAAGGCCAATCAGCCCCAGCATTTT. It yields the protein CASSPQKANQPQHF.

This clonotype was observed at least ten times. The CDR3 loop is CASSLRDREGNEQFF. The CDR3, as DNA: TGTGCCAGCAGCTTACGGGACAGGGAAGGCAATGAGCAGTTCTTC. The V gene is TRBV7-2, the J gene TRBJ2-1, with TRBD1 identical over 9 bases. The germline CDR1 and CDR2 sequences are SGHTA and FQGNSA. The V segment lost 2 bases and the J segment 6 bases; nucleotides outside the gene matches: 5. The CDR3 length is 15 residues.

V gene TRBV12-3 or TRBV12-4 combines with J gene TRBJ2-1; TRBD1 or TRBD2 may be the D gene (5 bases each). CDR3 length: 14 amino acids. V dropped 6 bases and J dropped 5 bases, with 14 bases sitting between them. The CDR3 region has the DNA TGTGCCAGCAGCCCTGTCGGGACGAACAATGAGCAGTTCTTC. It specifies CASSPVGTNNEQFF.

This clonotype was detected a few times. The chain recombines TRBV6-1 with TRBJ2-5, with 10 bases identical to TRBD2. The germline CDR1 and CDR2 sequences are MNHNS and SASEGT. V shed 5 bases and J 4 bases; nucleotides not matched to a gene: 7. CDR3 length equals 15 residues. CDR3 protein: CASSRASGSPETQYF. CDR3 coding DNA: TGTGCCAGCAGTCGAGCTAGCGGGAGTCCAGAGACCCAGTACTTC.

This chain joins TRBV12-3 or TRBV12-4 and TRBJ2-5, with D perhaps TRBD2 (6 bases). Trimming pared 5 bases from V and 5 bases from J, leaving 15 bases between. The CDR3 has 14 residues. CDR3: CASSPRTTRETQYF. The CDR3 region has the DNA TGTGCCAGCAGTCCTCGGACTACCAGGGAGACCCAGTACTTC.

Ten or more counts support this clonotype. The V gene is TRBV27, the J gene TRBJ1-5, with D uncertain. This CDR3 is 16 amino acids long. Trimming shortened V by 6 bases and J by 0 bases, and 15 bases separated the two germline ends. The germline V gene encodes CDR1 MNHEY and CDR2 SMNVEV (reference sequence). For the CDR3, the DNA is TGTGCCAGCAGCCTAGGGCCATCATATAGCAATCAGCCCCAGCATTTT. Amino acid sequence: CASSLGPSYSNQPQHF.

This clonotype was seen only a few times. This chain links TRBV5-1 with TRBJ1-2; a possible D gene is TRBD1 (5 bases). V lost 6 bases and J lost 0, with 15 bases in between. In germline, CDR1 is SGHRS, CDR2 YFSETQ. CDR3 size: 15 residues. The CDR3 DNA follows: TGCGCCAGCACCCCCGGGGCAGCAGCTAACTATGGCTACACCTTC. Residues: CASTPGAAANYGYTF.

This clonotype was seen more than once but under ten times. The chain combines TRBV6-1 with TRBJ2-7, with 10 bases fitting TRBD2. After removal of 7 bases from V and 1 base from J, the junction contained 16 bases not matched to a gene. Germline-derived CDR1 and CDR2 are MNHNS and SASEGT. This CDR3 is 18 amino acids long. CDR3 in amino acids: CASIPLELAGKWSYEQYF. The CDR3 nucleotides are TGTGCCAGCATTCCATTGGAACTAGCGGGAAAGTGGTCCTACGAGCAGTACTTC.

In DNA form, the CDR3 reads TGCAGTGCTAGAGATACAGGGCGAGGCAATCAGCCCCAGCATTTT. Translation gives CSARDTGRGNQPQHF. This sequence joins TRBV20-1 and TRBJ1-5, with D perhaps matching TRBD1 (6 bases). Germline V gene sequence: CDR1 DFQATT, CDR2 SNEGSKA (reference sequence). V was shortened by 0 bases and J by 2 bases, with 11 bases between the two germline ends. The CDR3 covers 15 residues.

The chain combines TRBV12-3 or TRBV12-4 with TRBJ1-4; weak D call: TRBD1 (5 bases). V dropped 5 bases and J dropped 5 bases, with 15 bases sitting between them. The CDR3 runs to 15 residues. CDR3 amino acids: CASSQRDVLNEKLFF. CDR3 bases: TGTGCCAGCAGTCAAAGGGACGTCCTAAATGAAAAACTGTTTTTT.

This clonotype was observed many times. Its ends do not fully match the called genes, so a read error is possible. Here the CDR3 reads CATSPATDSSTRVF. CDR3 DNA sequence: TGTGCCACCAGCCCAGCAACTGACAGCTCCACACGGGTCTTC. The V and J genes are TRBV15 and TRBJ2-1; D might be TRBD1 (5 bases). Germline V lookup: CDR1 LNHNV, CDR2 YYDKDF (reference sequence). The CDR3 runs to 14 residues.

This clonotype has just a few counts. The V call is TRBV12-3 or TRBV12-4, the J call TRBJ2-3; the D gene is possibly TRBD2 (6 bases). Trimming took 9 bases from V and 0 from J, leaving 13 bases between them. The CDR3 contains 14 residues. Here the CDR3 reads CASGGMASTDTQYF. The CDR3 DNA reads as TGTGCCAGTGGCGGGATGGCTAGCACAGATACGCAGTATTTT.

The chain couples TRBV24-1 to TRBJ1-2, with 11 bases identical to TRBD1. The CDR3 loop spans 16 amino acids. Germline V gene lookup returns CDR1 KGHDR and CDR2 SFDVKD. V gave up 4 bases and J gave up 4 bases; unmatched junction bases: 7. DNA of the CDR3: TGTGCCACCAGTGAACTGCGGACAGGGGGCACCTATGGCTACACCTTC. It yields the protein CATSELRTGGTYGYTF.

This clonotype was seen a few times. The V gene is TRBV4-1, the J gene TRBJ2-7; 8 positions match TRBD1. Losses at the gene ends were 4 bases for V and 1 base for J; bases not matched to a gene: 9. This CDR3 has 16 residues. CDR1 and CDR2 (germline): MGHRA, YSYEKL. CDR3 sequence (DNA): TGCGCCAGCAGCCGCGGCAGGACAGGGACATCCTACGAGCAGTACTTC. Protein: CASSRGRTGTSYEQYF.

This clonotype was counted a few times. The chain recombines TRBV27 with TRBJ2-7, with a tentative D call TRBD1 (6 bases). CDR1 is MNHEY, CDR2 SMNVEV, per germline (reference sequence). The CDR3 sequence is 15 residues long. V was shortened by 4 bases and J by 6 bases, with 19 bases between the two germline ends. DNA of the CDR3: TGTGCCAGCAGTTCGAAGACAGGTCCGGGGAGCGAGCAGTACTTC. It codes for CASSSKTGPGSEQYF.

The V call is TRBV2, the J call TRBJ2-1; 9 bases align to TRBD2. CDR3 length: 13 amino acids. V was clipped by 8 bases and J by 7 bases; unmatched bases: 6. Germline V CDR1 and CDR2: SNHLY, FYNNEI. The CDR3 is CASGGGRGNEQFF. In DNA, the CDR3 is TGTGCCAGCGGTGGCGGGAGGGGAAATGAGCAGTTCTTC.

For the CDR3, the DNA is TGCAGTGCTAGAGAAGGAGGGGTGAACACTGAAGCTTTCTTT. Translated: CSAREGGVNTEAFF. This chain links TRBV20-1 with TRBJ1-1, with D possibly TRBD1 on 5 matching bases. Germline V gene data show CDR1 as DFQATT and CDR2 as SNEGSKA (reference sequence). V lost 0 bases and J 0 bases, leaving 8 bases between the germline ends. The CDR3 covers 14 residues.